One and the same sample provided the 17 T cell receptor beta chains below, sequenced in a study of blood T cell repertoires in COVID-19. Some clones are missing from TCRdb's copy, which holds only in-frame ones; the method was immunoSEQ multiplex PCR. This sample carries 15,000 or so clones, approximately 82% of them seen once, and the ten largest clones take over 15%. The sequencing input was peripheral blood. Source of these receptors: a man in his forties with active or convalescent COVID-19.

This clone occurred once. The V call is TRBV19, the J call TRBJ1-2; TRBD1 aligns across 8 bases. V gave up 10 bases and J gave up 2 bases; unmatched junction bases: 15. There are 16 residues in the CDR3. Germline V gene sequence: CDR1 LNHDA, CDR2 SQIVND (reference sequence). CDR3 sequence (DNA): TGTGCCACCAATGACAGGGGCAACGGAAAAAACTATGGCTACACCTTC. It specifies CATNDRGNGKNYGYTF.

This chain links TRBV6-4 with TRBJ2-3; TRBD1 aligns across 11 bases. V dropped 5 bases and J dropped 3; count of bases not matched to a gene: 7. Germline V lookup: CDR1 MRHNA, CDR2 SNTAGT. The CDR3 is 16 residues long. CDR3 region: CASSSGTGGGTDTQYF. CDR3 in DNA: TGTGCCAGCAGTTCCGGGACAGGGGGAGGTACAGATACGCAGTATTTT.

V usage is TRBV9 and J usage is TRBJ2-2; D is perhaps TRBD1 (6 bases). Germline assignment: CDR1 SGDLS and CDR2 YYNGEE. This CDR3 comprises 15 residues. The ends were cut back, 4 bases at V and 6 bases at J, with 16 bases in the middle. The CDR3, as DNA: TGTGCCAGCAGCCGACGAGGACAGCTCCCCGGGGAGCTGTTTTTT. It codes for CASSRRGQLPGELFF.

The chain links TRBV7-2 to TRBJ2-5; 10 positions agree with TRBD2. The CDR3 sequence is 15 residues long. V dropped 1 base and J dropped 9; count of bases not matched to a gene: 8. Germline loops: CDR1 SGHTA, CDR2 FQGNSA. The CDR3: CASSLGLAGEEAQYF. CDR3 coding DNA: TGTGCCAGCAGCTTAGGGCTAGCGGGGGAAGAAGCCCAGTACTTC.

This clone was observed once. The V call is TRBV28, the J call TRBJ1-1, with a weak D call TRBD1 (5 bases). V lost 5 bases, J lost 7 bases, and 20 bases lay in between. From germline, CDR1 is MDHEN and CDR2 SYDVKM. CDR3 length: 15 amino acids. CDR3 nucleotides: TGTGCCAGCAGTCTTGATACGGGGGGTTCCGTTGAAGCTTTCTTT. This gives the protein CASSLDTGGSVEAFF. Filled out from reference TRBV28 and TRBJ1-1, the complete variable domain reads DVKVTQSSRYLVKRTGEKVFLECVQDMDHENMFWYRQDPGLGLRLIYFSYDVKMKEKGDIPEGYSVSREKKERFSLILESASTNQTSMYLCASSLDTGGSVEAFFGQGTRLTVV.

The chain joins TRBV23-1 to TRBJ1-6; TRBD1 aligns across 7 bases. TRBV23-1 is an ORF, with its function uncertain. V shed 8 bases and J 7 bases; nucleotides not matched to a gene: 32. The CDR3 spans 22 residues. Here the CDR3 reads CASYKGKGGTENQGPFNSPLHF. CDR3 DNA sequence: TGCGCCAGCTATAAAGGGAAGGGCGGGACAGAGAACCAAGGCCCTTTCAATTCACCCCTCCACTTT.

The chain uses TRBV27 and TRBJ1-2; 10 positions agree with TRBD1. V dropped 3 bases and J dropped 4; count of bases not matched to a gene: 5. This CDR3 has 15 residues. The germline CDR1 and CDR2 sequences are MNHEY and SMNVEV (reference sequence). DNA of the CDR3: TGTGCCAGCAGTTTCGGGACAGGGGCGGGCTATGGCTACACCTTC. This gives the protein CASSFGTGAGYGYTF.

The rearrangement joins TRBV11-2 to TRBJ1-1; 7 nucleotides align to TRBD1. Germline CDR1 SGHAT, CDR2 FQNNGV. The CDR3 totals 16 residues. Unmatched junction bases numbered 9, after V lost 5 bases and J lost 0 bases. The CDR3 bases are TGTGCCAGCAGCCTTCGCTTCGGGACAGTGAACACTGAAGCTTTCTTT. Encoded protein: CASSLRFGTVNTEAFF.

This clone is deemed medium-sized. CDR3 in amino acids: CASSLGQGRGQPQHF. CDR3 sequence (DNA): TGTGCCAGCAGTTTGGGACAGGGACGGGGGCAGCCCCAGCATTTT. This rearrangement joins TRBV7-6 to TRBJ1-5, with TRBD1 identical over 9 bases. The CDR3 consists of 15 residues. The germline gives CDR1 SGHVS, CDR2 FNYEAQ. With V trimmed by 6 bases and J by 7 bases, 10 bases remained unmatched.

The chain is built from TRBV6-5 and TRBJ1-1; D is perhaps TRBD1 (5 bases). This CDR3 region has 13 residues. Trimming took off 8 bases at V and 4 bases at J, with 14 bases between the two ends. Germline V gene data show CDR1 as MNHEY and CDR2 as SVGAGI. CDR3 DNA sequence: TGTGCCAGCTACAATGCAGGGTCCACTGAAGCTTTCTTT. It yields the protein CASYNAGSTEAFF.

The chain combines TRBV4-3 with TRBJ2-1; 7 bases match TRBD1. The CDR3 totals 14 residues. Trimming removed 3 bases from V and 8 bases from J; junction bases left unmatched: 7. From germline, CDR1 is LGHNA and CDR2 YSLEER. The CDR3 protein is CASSHLTGTHEQFF. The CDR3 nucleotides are TGCGCCAGCAGCCACCTGACAGGGACACATGAGCAGTTCTTC.

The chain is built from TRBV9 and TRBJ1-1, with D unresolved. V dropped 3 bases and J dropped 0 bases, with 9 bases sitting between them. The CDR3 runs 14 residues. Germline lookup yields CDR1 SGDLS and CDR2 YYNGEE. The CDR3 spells CASSAQNMNTEAFF. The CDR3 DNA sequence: TGTGCCAGCAGCGCCCAGAACATGAACACTGAAGCTTTCTTT. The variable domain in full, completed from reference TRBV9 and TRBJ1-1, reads DSGVTQTPKHLITATGQRVTLRCSPRSGDLSVYWYQQSLDQGLQFLIQYYNGEERAKGNILERFSAQQFPDLHSELNLSSLELGDSALYFCASSAQNMNTEAFFGQGTRLTVV.

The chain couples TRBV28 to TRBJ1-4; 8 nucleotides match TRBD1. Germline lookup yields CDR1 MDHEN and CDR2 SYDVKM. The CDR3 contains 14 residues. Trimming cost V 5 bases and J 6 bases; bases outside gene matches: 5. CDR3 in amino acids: CASSPGTGHEKLFF. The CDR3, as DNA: TGTGCCAGCAGTCCCGGGACAGGTCATGAAAAACTGTTTTTT. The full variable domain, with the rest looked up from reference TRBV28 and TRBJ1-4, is DVKVTQSSRYLVKRTGEKVFLECVQDMDHENMFWYRQDPGLGLRLIYFSYDVKMKEKGDIPEGYSVSREKKERFSLILESASTNQTSMYLCASSPGTGHEKLFFGSGTQLSVL.

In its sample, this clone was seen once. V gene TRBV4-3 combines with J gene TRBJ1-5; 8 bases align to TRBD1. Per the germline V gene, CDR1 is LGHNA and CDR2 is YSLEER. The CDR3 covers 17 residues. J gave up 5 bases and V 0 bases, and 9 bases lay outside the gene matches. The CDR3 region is CASSQDWTGREDQPQHF. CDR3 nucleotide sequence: TGCGCCAGCAGCCAAGATTGGACAGGGCGAGAAGATCAGCCCCAGCATTTT.

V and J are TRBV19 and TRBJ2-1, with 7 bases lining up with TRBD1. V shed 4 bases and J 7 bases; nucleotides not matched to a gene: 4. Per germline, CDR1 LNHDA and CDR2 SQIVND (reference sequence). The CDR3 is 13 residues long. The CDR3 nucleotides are TGTGCCAGTAGTAGACTACAGGGGAATGAGCAGTTCTTC. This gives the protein CASSRLQGNEQFF.

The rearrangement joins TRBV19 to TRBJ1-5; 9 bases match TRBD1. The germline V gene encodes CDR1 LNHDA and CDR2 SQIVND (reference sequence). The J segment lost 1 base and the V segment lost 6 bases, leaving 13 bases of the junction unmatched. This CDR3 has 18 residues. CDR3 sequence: CASSPRLRQGGSNQPQHF. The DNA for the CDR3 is TGTGCCAGTAGCCCACGTCTCAGACAGGGGGGAAGCAATCAGCCCCAGCATTTT.

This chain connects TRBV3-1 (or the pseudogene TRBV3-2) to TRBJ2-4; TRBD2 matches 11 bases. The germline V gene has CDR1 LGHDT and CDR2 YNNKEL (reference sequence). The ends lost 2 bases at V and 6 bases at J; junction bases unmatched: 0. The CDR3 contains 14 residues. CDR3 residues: CASSQLAGGNIQYF. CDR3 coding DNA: TGTGCCAGCAGCCAACTAGCGGGGGGAAACATTCAGTACTTC.